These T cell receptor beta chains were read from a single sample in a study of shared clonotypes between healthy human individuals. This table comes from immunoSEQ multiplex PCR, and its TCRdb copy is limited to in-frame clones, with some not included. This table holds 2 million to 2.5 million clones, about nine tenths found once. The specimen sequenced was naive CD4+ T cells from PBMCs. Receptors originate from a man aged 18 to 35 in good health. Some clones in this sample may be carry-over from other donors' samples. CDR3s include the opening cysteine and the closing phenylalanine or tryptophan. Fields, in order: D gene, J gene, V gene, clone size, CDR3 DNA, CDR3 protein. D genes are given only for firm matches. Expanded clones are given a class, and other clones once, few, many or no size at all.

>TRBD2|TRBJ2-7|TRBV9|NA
TGTGCCAGCAGCGTAGGCACTAGCGGATTATACGAGCAGTACTTC
CASSVGTSGLYEQYF
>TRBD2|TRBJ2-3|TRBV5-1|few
TGCGCCAGCAGCCGGGGGGAAATCACAGATACGCAGTATTTT
CASSRGEITDTQYF
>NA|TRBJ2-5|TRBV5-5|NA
TGTGCCAGCAGCTTGTCACTGACTGAGGAGACCCAGTACTTC
CASSLSLTEETQYF
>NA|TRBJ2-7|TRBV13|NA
TGTGCCAGCAGCTTAGTGGGGACTGCCGTCCACGAGCAGTACTTC
CASSLVGTAVHEQYF
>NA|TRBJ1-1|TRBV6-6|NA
TGTGCCAGCAGTGATCAGGAGATGAACACTGAAGCTTTCTTT
CASSDQEMNTEAFF
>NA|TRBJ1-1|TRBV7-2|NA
TGTGCCAGCAGCTTAGCCTCCCTCAACACTGAAGCTTTCTTT
CASSLASLNTEAFF
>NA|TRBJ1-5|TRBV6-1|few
TGTGCCAGCAGTGAAGCATATAGTCAGCCCCAGCATTTT
CASSEAYSQPQHF
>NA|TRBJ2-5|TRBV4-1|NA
TGCGCCAGCAGCCAAGTTAGAGAGACCCAGTACTTC
CASSQVRETQYF
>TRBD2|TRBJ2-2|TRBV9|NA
TGTGCCAGCAGTGCGACTAGCGGGAACGGGGAGCTGTTTTTT
CASSATSGNGELFF
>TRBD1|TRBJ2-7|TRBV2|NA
TGTGCCAGCAGTAGACAGGGGGATTTCTACGAGCAGTACTTC
CASSRQGDFYEQYF
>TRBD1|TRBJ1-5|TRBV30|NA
TGTGCCTGGGGGACAGGGGGGAATAGCAATCAGCCCCAGCATTTT
CAWGTGGNSNQPQHF
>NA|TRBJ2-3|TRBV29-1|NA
TGCAGCGTTGCCCCGGGTAAAGTTCAGTATTTT
CSVAPGKVQYF
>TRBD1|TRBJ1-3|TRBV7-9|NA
TGTGCCAGCAGCTCCCGGGGACAGGGGGGACACACCATATATTTT
CASSSRGQGGHTIYF
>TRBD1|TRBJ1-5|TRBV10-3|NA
TGTGCCATCAGTGAGGGGACAGTTAGCAATCAGCCCCAGCATTTT
CAISEGTVSNQPQHF
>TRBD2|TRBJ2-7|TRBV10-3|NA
TGTGCCATCAGTGACTATAGCGGGAGACCTTCCTACGAGCAGTACTTC
CAISDYSGRPSYEQYF
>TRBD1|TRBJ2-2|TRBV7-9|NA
TGTGCCAGCAACAAAATGGACAGGGAGACCGGGGAGCTGTTTTTT
CASNKMDRETGELFF
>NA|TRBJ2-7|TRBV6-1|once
TGTGCCAGCAGTGATAGGATCGGGTCAAAATCCTACGAGCAGTACTTC
CASSDRIGSKSYEQYF
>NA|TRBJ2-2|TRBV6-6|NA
TGTGCCAGCAGTTACGGGGGGAGGGGGCAGGGCGGGGAGCTGTTTTTT
CASSYGGRGQGGELFF
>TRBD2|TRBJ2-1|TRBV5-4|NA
TGTGCCAGCAGCTTGGCGGGAGGGCCTGGAAATGAGCAGTTCTTC
CASSLAGGPGNEQFF
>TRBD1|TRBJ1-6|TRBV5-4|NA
TGTGCCAGCAGCCAGGCAGGACAGGGGGCAAATAATTCACCCCTCCACTTT
CASSQAGQGANNSPLHF
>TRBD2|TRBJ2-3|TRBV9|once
TGTGCCAGCAGCGTAGACGGGAGGGTTGTGTGGGCGGAGGATACGCAGTATTTT
CASSVDGRVVWAEDTQYF
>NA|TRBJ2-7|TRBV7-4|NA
TGTGCCAGCAGCTTGGGCCCTGGCCAGACGGTGATGTACGAGCAGTACTTC
CASSLGPGQTVMYEQYF
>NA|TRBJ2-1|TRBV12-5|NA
TGTGCTAGTGGTTTGGTACTGGGGGGCCCCTACAATGAGCAGTTCTTC
CASGLVLGGPYNEQFF
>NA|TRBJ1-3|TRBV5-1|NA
TGCGCCAGCAGCTTGTTCGAATGGACTGAAAATTACTCTGGAAACACCATATATTTT
CASSLFEWTENYSGNTIYF
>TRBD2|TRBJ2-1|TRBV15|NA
TGTGCCACCAGCAGAGTCCTAGCGGGAGTATACAATGAGCAGTTCTTC
CATSRVLAGVYNEQFF
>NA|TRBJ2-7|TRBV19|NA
TGTGCCAGTAGTATGGCTACCGTGGGCGCGTACGAGCAGTACTTC
CASSMATVGAYEQYF
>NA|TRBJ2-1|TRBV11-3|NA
TGTGCCAGCAGCCTCAGCTGGAGCAATGAGCAGTTCTTC
CASSLSWSNEQFF
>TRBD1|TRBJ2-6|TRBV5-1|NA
TGCGCCAGCAGCCACATGGGCCCGGGACAGGCCTCTGGGGCCAACGTCCTGACTTTC
CASSHMGPGQASGANVLTF